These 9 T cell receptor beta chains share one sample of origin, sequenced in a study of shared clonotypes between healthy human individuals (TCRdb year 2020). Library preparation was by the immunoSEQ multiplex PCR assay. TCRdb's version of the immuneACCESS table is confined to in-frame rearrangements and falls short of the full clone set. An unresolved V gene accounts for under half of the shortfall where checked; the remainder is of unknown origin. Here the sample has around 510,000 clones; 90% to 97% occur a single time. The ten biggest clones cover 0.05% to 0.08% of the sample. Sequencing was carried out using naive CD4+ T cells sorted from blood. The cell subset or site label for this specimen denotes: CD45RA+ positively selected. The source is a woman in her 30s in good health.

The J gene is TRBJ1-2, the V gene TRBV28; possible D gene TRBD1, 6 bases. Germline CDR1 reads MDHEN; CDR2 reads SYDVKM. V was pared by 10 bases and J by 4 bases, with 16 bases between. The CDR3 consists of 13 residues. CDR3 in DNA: TGTGCCACTAAGGGACACAGTGGCTATGGCTACACCTTC. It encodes CATKGHSGYGYTF.

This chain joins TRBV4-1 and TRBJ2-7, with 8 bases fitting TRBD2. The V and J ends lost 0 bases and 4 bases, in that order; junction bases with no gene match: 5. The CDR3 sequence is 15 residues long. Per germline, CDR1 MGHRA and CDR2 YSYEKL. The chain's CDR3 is CASSQETLAAYEQYF. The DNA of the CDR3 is TGCGCCAGCAGCCAAGAAACACTAGCGGCGTACGAGCAGTACTTC.

CDR3 sequence reads: CAIRKQVPMGTEAFF. The CDR3 region has the DNA TGTGCCATCAGGAAACAGGTACCAATGGGTACTGAAGCTTTCTTT. The J gene is TRBJ1-1, the V gene TRBV10-3, with D possibly matching TRBD1 (5 bases). There are 15 residues in the CDR3. V was clipped by 6 bases and J by 5 bases, with 19 bases between them. Germline V gene lookup returns CDR1 ENHRY and CDR2 SYGVKD.

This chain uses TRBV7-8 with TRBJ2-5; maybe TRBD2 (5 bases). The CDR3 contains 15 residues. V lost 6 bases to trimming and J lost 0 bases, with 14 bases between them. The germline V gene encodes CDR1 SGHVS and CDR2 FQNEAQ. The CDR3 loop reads CASRAYRGNQETQYF. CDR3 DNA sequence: TGTGCCAGCAGGGCCTACCGGGGAAACCAAGAGACCCAGTACTTC.

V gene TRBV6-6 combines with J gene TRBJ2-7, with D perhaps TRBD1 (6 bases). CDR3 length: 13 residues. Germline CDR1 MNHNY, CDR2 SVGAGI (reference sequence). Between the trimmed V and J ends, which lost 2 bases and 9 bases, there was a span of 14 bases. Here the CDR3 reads CASSYTTDSGQYF. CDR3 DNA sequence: TGTGCCAGCAGTTACACGACGGACAGTGGGCAGTACTTC.

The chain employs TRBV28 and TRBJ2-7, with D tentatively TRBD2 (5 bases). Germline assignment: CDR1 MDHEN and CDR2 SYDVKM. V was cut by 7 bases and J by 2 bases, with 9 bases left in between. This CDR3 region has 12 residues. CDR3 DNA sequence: TGTGCCAGCACCACTAGGCCCTACGAGCAGTACTTC. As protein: CASTTRPYEQYF.

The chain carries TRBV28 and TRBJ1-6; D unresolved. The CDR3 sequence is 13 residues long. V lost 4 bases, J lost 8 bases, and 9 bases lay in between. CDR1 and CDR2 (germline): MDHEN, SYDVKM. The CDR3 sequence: CASSYQTYSPLHF. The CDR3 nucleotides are TGTGCCAGCAGTTACCAGACATATTCACCCCTCCACTTT. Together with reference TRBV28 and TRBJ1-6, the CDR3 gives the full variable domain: DVKVTQSSRYLVKRTGEKVFLECVQDMDHENMFWYRQDPGLGLRLIYFSYDVKMKEKGDIPEGYSVSREKKERFSLILESASTNQTSMYLCASSYQTYSPLHFGNGTRLTVT.

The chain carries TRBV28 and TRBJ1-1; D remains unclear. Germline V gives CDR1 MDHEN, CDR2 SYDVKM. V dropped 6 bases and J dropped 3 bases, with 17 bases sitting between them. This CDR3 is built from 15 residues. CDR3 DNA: TGTGCCAGCAGCCCGCCGGCCCCTGGGGACACTGAAGCTTTCTTT. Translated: CASSPPAPGDTEAFF.

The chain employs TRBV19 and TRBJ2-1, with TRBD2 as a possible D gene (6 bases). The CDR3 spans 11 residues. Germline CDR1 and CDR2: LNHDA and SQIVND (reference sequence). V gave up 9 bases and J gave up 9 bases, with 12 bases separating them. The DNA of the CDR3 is TGTGCCAGCCAGCAGCGGGCTGAGCAGTTCTTC. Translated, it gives CASQQRAEQFF.